These 25 T cell receptor beta chains were sequenced from one sample in a study of cytomegalovirus exposure and HLA in healthy donors (dated by TCRdb to about 2017). Library generation was performed with the immunoSEQ multiplex PCR assay. For the multiplex PCR, a mixture combining 60 forward primers for TCR Vbeta segments and 13 reverse primers for TCR Jbeta segments was used. TCRdb's version of the immuneACCESS table is confined to in-frame rearrangements and falls short of the full clone set. An unresolved V gene accounts for under half of the shortfall where checked; the remainder is of unknown origin. The sample includes some 140,000 clones, with 73% observed a single time. The ten largest clonotypes hold 1.3% of the sample. The specimen was PBMCs. These receptors all come from a woman between 40 and 50 years old in good health and CMV-seronegative.

This chain uses TRBV29-1 with TRBJ2-1; the match to TRBD1 covers 8 bases. With V trimmed by 6 bases and J by 3 bases, 7 bases remained unmatched. This CDR3 region has 14 residues. Germline V lookup: CDR1 SQVTM, CDR2 ANQGSEA. This CDR3 reads CSVPGGSVYNEQFF. The CDR3 region has the DNA TGCAGCGTCCCAGGGGGCAGCGTCTACAATGAGCAGTTCTTC.

The J gene is TRBJ2-3, the V gene TRBV18, with a weak D call TRBD1 (5 bases). Germline loops: CDR1 KGHSH, CDR2 LQKENI. This CDR3 region has 15 residues. Trimming stripped 5 bases from V and 2 bases from J, with 14 bases between. The CDR3 region is CASSRGSTHTDTQYF. DNA of the CDR3: TGTGCCAGCTCAAGGGGATCCACGCACACAGATACGCAGTATTTT.

The chain has TRBV19 and TRBJ2-2, with TRBD1 matching 7 bases. From germline, CDR1 is LNHDA and CDR2 SQIVND (reference sequence). J gave up 7 bases and V 4 bases, and 6 bases lay outside the gene matches. CDR3 size: 14 residues. The CDR3 nucleotides are TGTGCCAGTAGTACAACTGGACAGGTCGGGGAGCTGTTTTTT. It yields the protein CASSTTGQVGELFF.

This chain uses TRBV6-5 with TRBJ1-3; a weak D match, TRBD1 (5 bases). Germline assignment: CDR1 MNHEY and CDR2 SVGAGI. V dropped 5 bases and J dropped 2 bases, with 7 bases sitting between them. This CDR3 has 13 residues. The CDR3 DNA reads as TGTGCCAGCAGTCCAGGGACTGGAAACACCATATATTTT. Translated: CASSPGTGNTIYF.

The chain uses TRBV4-1 and TRBJ1-5, with a possible D match to TRBD1 (5 bases). CDR1 and CDR2 from the germline V gene are MGHRA and YSYEKL. This CDR3 comprises 17 residues. The ends were cut back, 0 bases at V and 1 base at J, with 13 bases in the middle. The CDR3 nucleotides are TGCGCCAGCAGCCAAGATTCCGCAGGGTTCAGCAATCAGCCCCAGCATTTT. Encoded protein: CASSQDSAGFSNQPQHF.

This clone was counted between two and nine times. The chain carries TRBV6-5 and TRBJ1-1, with D possibly matching TRBD1 (6 bases). CDR3 length: 14 residues. Germline V gene sequence: CDR1 MNHEY, CDR2 SVGAGI. Between the trimmed V and J ends, which lost 6 bases and 0 bases, there was a span of 11 bases. The CDR3 nucleotides read TGTGCCAGCAGCTATCACAGGGTGAACACTGAAGCTTTCTTT. Translated, it gives CASSYHRVNTEAFF.

This clone was detected once. V usage is TRBV6-5 and J usage is TRBJ1-2; D unclear. Germline loops: CDR1 MNHEY, CDR2 SVGAGI. Trimming removed 6 bases from V and 5 bases from J, with 16 bases in between. The CDR3 runs to 14 residues. The CDR3 region has the DNA TGTGCCAGCAGGCCCGGGTCGACCGATTATGGCTACACCTTC. Its translation is CASRPGSTDYGYTF.

This clone was counted a few times. This rearrangement joins TRBV21-1 to TRBJ2-2; the table's D call of TRBD1 was not tested on the DNA. TRBV21-1 is termed a pseudogene. CDR3 length equals 17 residues. The CDR3 region is CASSKLGQGANTGELFF. The CDR3 DNA is TGTGCCAGCAGCAAACTCGGACAGGGGGCTAACACCGGGGAGCTGTTTTTT.

The CDR3 protein is CASSFGQGHYEQYF. CDR3 nucleotides: TGTGCCAGCAGCTTCGGACAGGGGCACTACGAGCAGTACTTC. This chain joins TRBV13 and TRBJ2-7, with 9 bases that match TRBD1. Germline-derived CDR1 and CDR2 are PRHDT and FYEKMQ (reference sequence). The CDR3 consists of 14 residues. V lost 3 bases to trimming and J lost 3 bases; unmatched junction nucleotides: 3.

V usage is TRBV6-1 and J usage is TRBJ2-1; a weak D match, TRBD2 (6 bases). Trimming took 2 bases from V and 0 from J, leaving 14 bases between them. CDR3 length equals 17 residues. Per the germline V gene, CDR1 is MNHNS and CDR2 is SASEGT. This CDR3 is CASSEWGGARSYNEQFF. The CDR3 DNA reads as TGTGCCAGCAGTGAATGGGGCGGGGCGCGCTCCTACAATGAGCAGTTCTTC.

This sequence joins TRBV27 and TRBJ1-2, with 10 bases identical to TRBD1. This CDR3 is built from 14 residues. The germline CDR1 and CDR2 sequences are MNHEY and SMNVEV (reference sequence). J gave up 4 bases and V 9 bases, and 8 bases lay outside the gene matches. The CDR3 nucleotides read TGTGCCAGTCGTTCGGGACAGGGGACCTATGGCTACACCTTC. Translated, it gives CASRSGQGTYGYTF.

The chain couples TRBV6-5 to TRBJ1-1; TRBD1 matches at 9 bases. Trimming removed 0 bases from V and 4 bases from J; junction bases left unmatched: 3. This CDR3 region has 15 residues. Germline loops: CDR1 MNHEY, CDR2 SVGAGI. CDR3 bases: TGTGCCAGCAGTTACTCGGGACAGGGAACCACTGAAGCTTTCTTT. It yields the protein CASSYSGQGTTEAFF.

This clone was observed once. The J gene is TRBJ2-3, the V gene TRBV6-5; TRBD1 agrees at 9 bases. This CDR3 contains 14 residues. The J segment lost 5 bases and the V segment lost 8 bases, leaving 8 bases of the junction unmatched. Germline CDR1 is MNHEY and CDR2 is SVGAGI. CDR3 protein: CASAGTGYGDTQYF. The CDR3 DNA is TGTGCCAGCGCCGGGACAGGGTATGGAGATACGCAGTATTTT.

This clone was seen once. DNA of the CDR3: TGTGCCAGCAGCCCCCGGACTTCTTACGAGCAGTACTTC. Translated, it gives CASSPRTSYEQYF. The chain links TRBV7-9 to TRBJ2-5, with D possibly matching TRBD2 (5 bases). The DNA end favors TRBJ2-7, so the J call may be wrong. The CDR3 runs 13 residues. The germline CDR1 and CDR2 sequences are SEHNR and FQNEAQ (reference sequence).

The CDR3 region has the DNA TGTGCCAGCAGCTTAGGTTTTATAGGAGGTACCGGGGAGCTGTTTTTT. Translated: CASSLGFIGGTGELFF. V gene TRBV13 combines with J gene TRBJ2-2; D is perhaps TRBD2 (5 bases). The CDR3 is 16 residues long. V lost 0 bases and J lost 5, with 13 bases in between. The germline CDR1 and CDR2 sequences are PRHDT and FYEKMQ (reference sequence).

This clone was seen more than once but under ten times. V is TRBV5-5 and J is TRBJ1-1, with no clear D. This CDR3 is built from 15 residues. CDR1 is SGHKS, CDR2 YYEKEE, per germline (reference sequence). Trimming removed 5 bases from V and 1 base from J, with 15 bases in between. DNA for the CDR3: TGTGCCAGCAGTTGGGAAGGAGGTACGAACACTGAAGCTTTCTTT. The encoded protein is CASSWEGGTNTEAFF.

Of note for this clone: Additional DNA sequences in this sample encode the identical CDR3. The J gene is TRBJ2-1, the V gene TRBV5-1; TRBD2 matches at 10 bases. The germline gives CDR1 SGHRS, CDR2 YFSETQ. With V trimmed by 0 bases and J by 0 bases, 9 bases remained unmatched. This CDR3 has 19 amino acids. In nucleotides, the CDR3 is TGCGCCAGCAGCTTGGAAGCTAGCGGGGGAGCTAGCTCCTACAATGAGCAGTTCTTC. Its translation: CASSLEASGGASSYNEQFF.

This sequence joins TRBV28 and TRBJ1-3, with a tentative D call TRBD1 (5 bases). The CDR3 runs 15 residues. Germline V gene data show CDR1 as MDHEN and CDR2 as SYDVKM. Trimming left V 6 bases short and J 0 bases short, with 12 bases between. The CDR3 region is CASSPAGISGNTIYF. The CDR3 coding sequence is TGTGCCAGCAGCCCTGCAGGGATCTCTGGAAACACCATATATTTT.

Concerning this clone itself: Other DNA sequences in this sample translate to the same CDR3. This chain uses TRBV9 with TRBJ1-2, with D unresolved. This CDR3 has 13 amino acids. Trimming took off 0 bases at V and 3 bases at J, with 6 bases between the two ends. Germline V gene data show CDR1 as SGDLS and CDR2 as YYNGEE. The CDR3: CASSVGGDYGYTF. CDR3 in DNA: TGTGCCAGCAGCGTAGGCGGCGACTATGGCTACACCTTC.

The gene calls are TRBV5-4 and TRBJ2-2, with a weak D call TRBD1 (6 bases). Trimming removed 3 bases at V and 4 bases at J, with 13 bases between. The CDR3 is 15 residues long. The germline gives CDR1 SGHNT, CDR2 YYREEE (reference sequence). In nucleotides, the CDR3 is TGTGCCAGCAGCTCACCAGGGGTTGGCACCGGGGAGCTGTTTTTT. Its translation: CASSSPGVGTGELFF.

V and J are TRBV7-6 and TRBJ2-7, with unresolved D. Trimming left V 6 bases short and J 0 bases short, with 9 bases between. The CDR3 spans 13 residues. In germline, CDR1 is SGHVS, CDR2 FNYEAQ. The CDR3 loop reads CASSIDTSYEQYF. The CDR3 nucleotides read TGTGCCAGCAGTATAGACACCTCCTACGAGCAGTACTTC.

The chain is built from TRBV19 and TRBJ1-2; the match to TRBD1 covers 7 bases. This CDR3 has 14 residues. Per the germline V gene, CDR1 is LNHDA and CDR2 is SQIVND (reference sequence). The V segment lost 8 bases and the J segment 3 bases; nucleotides outside the gene matches: 9. The CDR3 region is CASSPTTGDYGYTF. The CDR3 DNA sequence: TGTGCCAGTTCCCCGACAACAGGGGACTATGGCTACACCTTC.

This clone was seen a single time. The chain is built from TRBV28 and TRBJ1-1; tentative D call: TRBD1 (6 bases). With 5 bases removed from V and 1 base from J, the gap between germline ends came to 14 bases. This CDR3 spans 15 amino acids. Germline CDR1 and CDR2: MDHEN and SYDVKM. Here the CDR3 reads CASSAPQQGNTEAFF. DNA of the CDR3: TGTGCCAGCAGTGCGCCACAACAGGGGAACACTGAAGCTTTCTTT. The complete variable domain, with remaining parts taken from reference TRBV28 and TRBJ1-1, reads DVKVTQSSRYLVKRTGEKVFLECVQDMDHENMFWYRQDPGLGLRLIYFSYDVKMKEKGDIPEGYSVSREKKERFSLILESASTNQTSMYLCASSAPQQGNTEAFFGQGTRLTVV.

This chain connects TRBV19 to TRBJ2-2; D is unclear. V shed 1 base and J shed 0 bases, with 15 bases lying between them. The CDR3 is 18 amino acids. Germline V CDR1 and CDR2: LNHDA, SQIVND (reference sequence). The CDR3 loop reads CASSIAPTLNPNTGELFF. As DNA, the CDR3 is TGTGCCAGTAGTATAGCCCCTACTCTAAATCCGAACACCGGGGAGCTGTTTTTT.

The chain couples TRBV5-4 to TRBJ2-3; 9 bases map to TRBD2. V gave up 3 bases and J gave up 2 bases; unmatched junction bases: 10. Germline V gene data show CDR1 as SGHNT and CDR2 as YYREEE (reference sequence). The CDR3 covers 17 residues. CDR3 bases: TGTGCCAGCAGCTCCCCTAGCGGGGCCACCTCCACAGATACGCAGTATTTT. Protein sequence: CASSSPSGATSTDTQYF.